The TCR beta chain described here comes from a study of CD8+ T cells in alopecia areata. The treatment here: oral pan-JAK inhibitor, 5-10 mg twice daily. cDNA serving as the sequencing template came from extracted, reverse transcribed RNA. TCRdb's table, derived via immunoSEQ multiplex PCR, lists solely in-frame clones and lacks some. The sample lists approximately 210,000 clones, 64% seen once, with roughly 4.2% in the top ten. With V trimmed by 3 bases and J by 7 bases, 10 bases remained unmatched. Per the germline V gene, CDR1 is MNHEY and CDR2 is SVGAGI. The CDR3 sequence is 15 residues long. This clone has more than one count but fewer than ten.

The sample consisted of CD4+ T cells sorted from blood, taken at week 4, from a patient treated with tofacitinib. The chain is built from TRBV6-5 and TRBJ2-5, with 8 bases that match TRBD2. This clonotype was sampled from a human donor with alopecia areata. The CDR3 DNA reads TGTGCCAGCAGTTATTTAGCGGGGACCGGTGGGACCCAGTACTTC. It yields the protein CASSYLAGTGGTQYF.